This is a list of T cell receptor beta chains from one sample in a study of long-term antiretroviral therapy in people with HIV. Profiling relied on immunoSEQ multiplex PCR, and the TCRdb table lists in-frame clones only, not all of them. The repertoire includes about 22,000 clones, roughly 84% of them detected once, and about 18% sits in the top ten. The starting material was unsorted PBMCs, obtained 0.1 years before starting antiretroviral therapy. These receptor sequences come from a man between 18 and 29 years old with HIV. The CDR3 runs from the conserved cysteine through the conserved F or W. Fields, in order: J gene, V gene, D gene, clone size, CDR3 protein, CDR3 DNA. D genes are given only for firm matches. Size is stated for part of the rows, as once, few or many counts, or as a class when the clone is expanded.

>TRBJ1-4|TRBV5-4|.|.
CASSRRQGRSEKLFF
TGTGCCAGCAGCCGCCGGCAGGGGAGGAGTGAAAAACTGTTTTTT
>TRBJ2-4|TRBV2|.|.
CASSDPGAKNIQYF
TGTGCCAGCAGTGACCCAGGGGCCAAAAACATTCAGTACTTC
>TRBJ2-7|TRBV19|TRBD2|.
CASSTLAGGEQYF
TGTGCCAGTAGTACCCTAGCGGGAGGCGAGCAGTACTTC
>TRBJ2-5|TRBV28|TRBD1|.
CASSVAGTGHSWEETQYF
TGTGCCAGCAGTGTTGCCGGGACAGGGCATAGTTGGGAAGAGACCCAGTACTTC
>TRBJ1-2|TRBV9|.|.
CASSYWDVEPGYYGYTF
TGTGCCAGCAGCTACTGGGACGTGGAGCCAGGGTACTATGGCTACACCTTC
>TRBJ2-7|TRBV18|.|.
CASSPSRGQTEQYF
TGTGCCAGCTCACCATCCAGAGGACAGACCGAGCAGTACTTC
>TRBJ2-7|TRBV19|.|.
CASSTMRDGTYEQYF
TGTGCCAGTAGTACCATGCGGGACGGCACCTACGAGCAGTACTTC
>TRBJ2-1|TRBV5-4|.|once
CASSLADARRYNEQFF
TGTGCCAGCAGCTTGGCCGACGCTCGACGGTACAATGAGCAGTTCTTC
>TRBJ1-5|TRBV2|.|few
CASSELRRGSGGNQPQHF
TGTGCCAGCAGTGAACTCCGACGGGGGTCGGGGGGCAATCAGCCCCAGCATTTT
>TRBJ1-4|TRBV5-6|TRBD1|.
CASSFKDRTEKLFF
TGTGCCAGCAGCTTTAAGGACAGGACGGAAAAACTGTTTTTT
>TRBJ1-5|TRBV6-6|.|.
CASSSTASNQPQHF
TGTGCCAGCAGTTCGACAGCTAGCAATCAGCCCCAGCATTTT
>TRBJ2-1|TRBV5-1|.|once
CASSLVGGRNNEQFF
TGCGCCAGCAGCTTGGTGGGGGGCCGGAACAATGAGCAGTTCTTC
>TRBJ1-2|TRBV5-4|TRBD1|.
CASSPRTGPKGYTF
TGTGCCAGCAGCCCCCGGACAGGGCCGAAGGGCTACACCTTC
>TRBJ1-5|TRBV28|TRBD1|.
CASSGDRGRNQPQHF
TGTGCCAGCAGTGGGGACAGGGGGCGCAACCAGCCCCAGCATTTT
>TRBJ2-1|TRBV5-1|TRBD2|.
CASSLVATSGYNEQFF
TGCGCCAGCAGCTTGGTGGCGACTAGCGGATACAATGAGCAGTTCTTC
>TRBJ2-3|TRBV7-9|.|.
CASSLAYGGRTDTQYF
TGTGCCAGCAGCTTAGCGTATGGGGGGAGAACAGATACGCAGTATTTT
>TRBJ2-7|TRBV7-2|.|.
CASSSSPTYEQYF
TGTGCCAGCAGCTCAAGCCCTACCTACGAGCAGTACTTC
>TRBJ1-1|TRBV13|.|.
CASSLRPANTEAFF
TGTGCCAGCAGCCTCAGACCTGCGAACACTGAAGCTTTCTTT
>TRBJ1-2|TRBV25-1|.|.
CASPREAWTYGYTF
TGTGCCAGTCCCCGGGAGGCGTGGACCTATGGCTACACCTTC
>TRBJ2-2|TRBV19|TRBD2|.
CASSSLAGDTGELFF
TGTGCCAGTAGTAGCCTAGCGGGAGATACCGGGGAGCTGTTTTTT
>TRBJ2-7|TRBV27|TRBD1|.
CASSLSAGDRPRYEQYF
TGTGCCAGCAGTTTATCGGCAGGGGACAGACCCCGCTACGAGCAGTACTTC
>TRBJ1-5|TRBV15|.|.
CATSSRQTGQPQHF
TGTGCCACCAGCAGTCGACAGACGGGGCAGCCCCAGCATTTT
>TRBJ1-4|TRBV10-3|TRBD1|.
CAITKTGTNEKLFF
TGTGCCATCACTAAGACAGGGACTAATGAAAAACTGTTTTTT
>TRBJ2-1|TRBV4-3|.|.
CASSPPSDEQFF
TGCGCCAGCAGCCCCCCTTCGGATGAGCAGTTCTTC
>TRBJ1-3|TRBV6-1|.|.
CASTRQELYTIYF
TGTGCCAGCACCAGACAGGAACTCTACACCATATATTTT